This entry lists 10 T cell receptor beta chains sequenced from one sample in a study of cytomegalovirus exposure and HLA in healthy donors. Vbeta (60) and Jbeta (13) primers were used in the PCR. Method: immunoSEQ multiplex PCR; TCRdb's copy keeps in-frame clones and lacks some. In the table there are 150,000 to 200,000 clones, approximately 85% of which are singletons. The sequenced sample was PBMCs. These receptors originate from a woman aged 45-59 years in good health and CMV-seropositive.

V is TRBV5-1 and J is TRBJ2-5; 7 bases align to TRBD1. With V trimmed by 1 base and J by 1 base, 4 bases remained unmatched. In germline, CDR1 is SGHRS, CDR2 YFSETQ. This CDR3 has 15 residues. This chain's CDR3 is CASSLNGQVQETQYF. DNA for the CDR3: TGCGCCAGCAGCTTGAACGGACAGGTCCAAGAGACCCAGTACTTC.

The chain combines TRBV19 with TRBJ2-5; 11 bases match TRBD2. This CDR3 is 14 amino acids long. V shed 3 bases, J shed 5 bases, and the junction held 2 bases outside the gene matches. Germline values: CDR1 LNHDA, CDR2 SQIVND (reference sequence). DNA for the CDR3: TGTGCCAGTAGTATCGTAGCGGGAGGGGAGACCCAGTACTTC. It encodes CASSIVAGGETQYF.

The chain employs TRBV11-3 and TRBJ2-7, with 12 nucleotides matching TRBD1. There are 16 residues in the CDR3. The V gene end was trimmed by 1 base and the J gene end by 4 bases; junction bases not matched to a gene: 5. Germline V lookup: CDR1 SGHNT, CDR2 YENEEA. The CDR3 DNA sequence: TGTGCCAGCAGCTTAGGGGGACAGGGGGCATCGTACGAGCAGTACTTC. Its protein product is CASSLGGQGASYEQYF.

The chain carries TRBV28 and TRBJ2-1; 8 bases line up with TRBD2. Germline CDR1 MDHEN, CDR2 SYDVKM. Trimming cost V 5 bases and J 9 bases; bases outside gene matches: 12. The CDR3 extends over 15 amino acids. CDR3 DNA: TGTGCCAGCAGTGGCGGGGGGCCCAACTACCCTGAGCAGTTCTTC. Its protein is CASSGGGPNYPEQFF.

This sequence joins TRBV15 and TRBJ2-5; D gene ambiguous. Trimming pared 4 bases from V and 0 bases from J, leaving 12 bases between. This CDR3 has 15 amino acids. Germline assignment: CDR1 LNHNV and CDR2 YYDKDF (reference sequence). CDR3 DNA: TGTGCCACCAGCAACCTCCTAATGTACCAAGAGACCCAGTACTTC. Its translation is CATSNLLMYQETQYF.

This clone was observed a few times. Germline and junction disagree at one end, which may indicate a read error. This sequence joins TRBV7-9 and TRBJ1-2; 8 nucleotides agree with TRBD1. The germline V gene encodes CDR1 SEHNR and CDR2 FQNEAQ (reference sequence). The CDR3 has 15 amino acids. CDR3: CSSSLPDRDSYGYTF. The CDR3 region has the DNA TGTTCCAGCAGCTTACCGGACAGGGATTCCTATGGCTACACCTTC.

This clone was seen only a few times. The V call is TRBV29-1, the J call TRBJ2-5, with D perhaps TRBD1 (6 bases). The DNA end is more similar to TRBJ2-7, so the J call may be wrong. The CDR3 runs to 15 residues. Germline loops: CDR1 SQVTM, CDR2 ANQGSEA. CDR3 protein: CSVSLGGFFPYEQYF. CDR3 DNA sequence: TGCAGCGTCTCCTTAGGGGGATTCTTCCCCTACGAGCAGTACTTC.

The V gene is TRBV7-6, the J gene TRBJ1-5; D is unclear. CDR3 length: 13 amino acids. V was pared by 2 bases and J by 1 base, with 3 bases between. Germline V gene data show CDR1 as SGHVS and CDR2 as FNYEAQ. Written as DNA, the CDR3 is TGTGCCAGCAGCTTACAGAGCAATCAGCCCCAGCATTTT. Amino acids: CASSLQSNQPQHF.

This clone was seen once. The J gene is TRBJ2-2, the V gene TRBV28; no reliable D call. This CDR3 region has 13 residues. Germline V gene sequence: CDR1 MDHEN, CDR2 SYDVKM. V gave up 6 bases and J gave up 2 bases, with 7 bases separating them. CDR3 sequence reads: CASSRTNTGELFF. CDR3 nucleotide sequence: TGTGCCAGCAGCAGAACAAACACCGGGGAGCTGTTTTTT.

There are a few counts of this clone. CDR3 region: CASSLLAGTAYEQYF. The CDR3 DNA sequence: TGTGCCAGCAGCTTATTGGCGGGAACCGCCTACGAGCAGTACTTC. The chain is built from TRBV7-3 and TRBJ2-7; D possibly corresponds to TRBD2 (6 bases). The CDR3 has 15 amino acids. Looked up from germline, CDR1 is SGHTA and CDR2 is FQGTGA. Trimming took 2 bases from V and 2 from J, leaving 13 bases between them.